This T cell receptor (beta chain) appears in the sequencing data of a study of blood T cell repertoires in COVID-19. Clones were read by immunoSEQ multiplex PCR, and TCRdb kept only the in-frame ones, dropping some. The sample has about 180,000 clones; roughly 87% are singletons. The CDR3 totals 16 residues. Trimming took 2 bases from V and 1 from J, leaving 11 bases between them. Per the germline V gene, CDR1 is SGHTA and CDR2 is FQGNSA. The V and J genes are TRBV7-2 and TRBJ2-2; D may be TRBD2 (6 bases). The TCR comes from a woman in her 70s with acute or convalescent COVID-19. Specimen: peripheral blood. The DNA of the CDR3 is TGTGCCAGCAGCTTACAGGCGGGATTGAACACCGGGGAGCTGTTTTTT. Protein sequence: CASSLQAGLNTGELFF.